Sequencing of this TCR beta chain was carried out in a study of blood T cells in healthy people across ages. V was pared by 3 bases and J by 4 bases, with 9 bases of the junction left unmatched. CDR3 length equals 15 residues. Germline V CDR1 and CDR2: DFQATT, SNEGSKA (reference sequence). The authors ran a second PCR of about 7 to 11 cycles using a sample-barcoded 5' primer and a J-beta primer mix. Each CDR3 protein gets one entry after TCRdb re-called the 5' RACE reads with MiXCR. The table has 730,000 or so distinct CDR3 sequences, roughly 44% seen once; the top ten hold 20% to 25%. What was sequenced was blood. The receptor was isolated from a woman aged 60-70 years in good health. V is TRBV20-1 and J is TRBJ2-1, with TRBD2 matching over 7 bases. CDR3 sequence: CSARGPAGGYNEQFF. Here the CDR3 DNA reads TGCAGTGCTAGGGGACCTGCCGGGGGGTACAATGAGCAGTTCTTC.